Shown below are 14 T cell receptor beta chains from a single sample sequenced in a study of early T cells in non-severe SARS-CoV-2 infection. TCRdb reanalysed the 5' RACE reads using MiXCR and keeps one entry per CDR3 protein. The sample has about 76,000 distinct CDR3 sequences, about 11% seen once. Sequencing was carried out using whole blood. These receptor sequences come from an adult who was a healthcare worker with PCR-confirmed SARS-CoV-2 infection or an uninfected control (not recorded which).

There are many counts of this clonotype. The CDR3 region has the DNA TGTGCCAGCAGTTTCCCTGGTGTTGGGCAGCCCCAGCATTTT. Translating gives CASSFPGVGQPQHF. The chain has TRBV27 and TRBJ1-5, with D unresolved. CDR1 MNHEY and CDR2 SMNVEV come from the germline V gene (reference sequence). CDR3 length equals 14 residues. V gave up 3 bases and J gave up 7 bases, with 13 bases separating them.

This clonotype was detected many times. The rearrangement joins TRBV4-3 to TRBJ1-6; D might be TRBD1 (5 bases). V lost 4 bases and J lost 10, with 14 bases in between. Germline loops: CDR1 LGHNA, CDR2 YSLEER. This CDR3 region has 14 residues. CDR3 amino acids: CASSPSFGTSPLHF. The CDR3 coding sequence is TGCGCCAGCAGCCCATCATTTGGGACCTCACCCCTCCACTTT.

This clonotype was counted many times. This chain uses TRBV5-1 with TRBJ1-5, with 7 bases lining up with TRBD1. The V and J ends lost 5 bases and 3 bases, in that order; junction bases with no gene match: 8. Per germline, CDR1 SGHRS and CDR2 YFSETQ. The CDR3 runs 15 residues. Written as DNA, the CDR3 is TGCGCCAGCAGTGCCGGGACAGACCACAATCAGCCCCAGCATTTT. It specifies CASSAGTDHNQPQHF.

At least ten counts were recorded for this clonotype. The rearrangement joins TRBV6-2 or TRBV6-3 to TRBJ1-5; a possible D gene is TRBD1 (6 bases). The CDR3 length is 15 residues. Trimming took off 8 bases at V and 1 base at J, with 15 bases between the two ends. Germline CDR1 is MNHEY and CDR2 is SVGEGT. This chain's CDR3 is CASRRDNNSNQPQHF. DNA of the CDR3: TGTGCCAGCCGCCGGGACAACAACAGCAATCAGCCCCAGCATTTT.

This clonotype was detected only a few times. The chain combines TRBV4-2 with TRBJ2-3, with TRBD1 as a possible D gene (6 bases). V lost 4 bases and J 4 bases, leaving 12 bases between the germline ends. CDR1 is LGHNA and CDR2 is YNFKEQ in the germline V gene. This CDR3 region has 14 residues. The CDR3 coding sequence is TGTGCCAGCAGCCGGGGGCTTATGGCAGATACGCAGTATTTT. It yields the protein CASSRGLMADTQYF.

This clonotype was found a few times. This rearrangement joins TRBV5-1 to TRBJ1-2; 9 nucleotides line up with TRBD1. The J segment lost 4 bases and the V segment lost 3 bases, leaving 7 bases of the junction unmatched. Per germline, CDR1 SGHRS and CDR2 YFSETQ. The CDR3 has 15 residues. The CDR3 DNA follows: TGCGCCAGCAGCTCGGGGACAGGGAGTTCCTATGGCTACACCTTC. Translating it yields CASSSGTGSSYGYTF. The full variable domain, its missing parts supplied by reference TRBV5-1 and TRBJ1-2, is KAGVTQTPRYLIKTRGQQVTLSCSPISGHRSVSWYQQTPGQGLQFLFEYFSETQRNKGNFPGRFSGRQFSNSRSEMNVSTLELGDSALYLCASSSGTGSSYGYTFGSGTRLTVV.

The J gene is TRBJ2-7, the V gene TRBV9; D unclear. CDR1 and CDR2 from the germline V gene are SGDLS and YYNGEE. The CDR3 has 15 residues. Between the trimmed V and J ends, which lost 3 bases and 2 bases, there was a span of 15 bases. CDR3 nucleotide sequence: TGTGCCAGCAGCGAGAGAATGGACGAGACCTACGAGCAGTACTTC. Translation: CASSERMDETYEQYF.

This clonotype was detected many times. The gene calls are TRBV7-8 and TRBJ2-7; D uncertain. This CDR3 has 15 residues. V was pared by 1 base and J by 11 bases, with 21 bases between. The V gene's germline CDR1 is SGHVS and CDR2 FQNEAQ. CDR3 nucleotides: TGTGCCAGCAGCTTAGGAGTCTCAAGGGCCCAGAAGGAGTACTTC. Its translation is CASSLGVSRAQKEYF. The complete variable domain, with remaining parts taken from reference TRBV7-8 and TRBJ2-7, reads GAGVSQSPRYKVAKRGQDVALRCDPISGHVSLFWYQQALGQGPEFLTYFQNEAQLDKSGLPSDRFFAERPEGSVSTLKIQRTQQEDSAVYLCASSLGVSRAQKEYFGPGTRLTVT.

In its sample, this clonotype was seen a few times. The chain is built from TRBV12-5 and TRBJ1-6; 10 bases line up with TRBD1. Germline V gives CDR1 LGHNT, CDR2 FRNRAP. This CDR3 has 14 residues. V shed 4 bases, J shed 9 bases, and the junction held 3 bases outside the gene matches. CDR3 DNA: TGTGCTAGTGGTTCGGGACAGGGGACTTCACCCCTCCACTTT. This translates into CASGSGQGTSPLHF.

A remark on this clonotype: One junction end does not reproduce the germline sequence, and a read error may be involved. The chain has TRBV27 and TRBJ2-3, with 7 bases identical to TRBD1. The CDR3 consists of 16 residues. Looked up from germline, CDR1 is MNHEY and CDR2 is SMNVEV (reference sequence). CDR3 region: CASSYLTGLSTDKQYF. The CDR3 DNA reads TGTGCCAGCAGTTACCTGACAGGGCTATCCACAGATAAGCAGTATTTT.

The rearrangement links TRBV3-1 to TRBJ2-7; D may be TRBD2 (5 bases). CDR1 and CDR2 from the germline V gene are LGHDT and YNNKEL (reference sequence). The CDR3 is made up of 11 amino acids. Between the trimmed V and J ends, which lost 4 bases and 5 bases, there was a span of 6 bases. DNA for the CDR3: TGTGCCAGCAGCCGAGGGAACGAGCAGTACTTC. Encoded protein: CASSRGNEQYF.

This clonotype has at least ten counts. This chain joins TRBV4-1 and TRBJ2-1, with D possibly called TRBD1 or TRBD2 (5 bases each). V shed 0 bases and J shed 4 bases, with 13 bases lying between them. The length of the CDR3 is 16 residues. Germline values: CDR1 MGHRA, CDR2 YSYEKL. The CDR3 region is CASSQDSGGGYNEQFF. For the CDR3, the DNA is TGCGCCAGCAGCCAAGATAGTGGTGGGGGTTACAATGAGCAGTTCTTC.

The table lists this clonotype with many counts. CDR3 DNA: TGTGCCAGCAGCCCCGGGAGGCTGAGATCCTACAATGAGCAGTTCTTC. Its protein is CASSPGRLRSYNEQFF. The rearrangement uses TRBV7-8 and TRBJ2-1; 7 nucleotides match TRBD2. Germline values: CDR1 SGHVS, CDR2 FQNEAQ. Trimming at V came to 5 bases and at J to 1 base, leaving 8 bases not matched to a gene. The CDR3 has 16 amino acids. Combining the CDR3 with reference TRBV7-8 and TRBJ2-1 gives the whole variable domain GAGVSQSPRYKVAKRGQDVALRCDPISGHVSLFWYQQALGQGPEFLTYFQNEAQLDKSGLPSDRFFAERPEGSVSTLKIQRTQQEDSAVYLCASSPGRLRSYNEQFFGPGTRLTVL.

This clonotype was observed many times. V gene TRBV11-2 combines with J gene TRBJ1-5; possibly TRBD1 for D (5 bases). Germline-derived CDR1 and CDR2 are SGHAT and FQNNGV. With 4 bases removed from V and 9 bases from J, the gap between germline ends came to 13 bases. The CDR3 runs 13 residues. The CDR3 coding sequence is TGTGCCAGCAGCTCGCTGGGGGTTGGGCCCCAGCATTTT. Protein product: CASSSLGVGPQHF.